The sequence of this T cell receptor beta chain was determined in a study of cytomegalovirus exposure and HLA in healthy donors. This clone has more than one count but fewer than ten. V lost 6 bases, J lost 4 bases, and 13 bases lay in between. The germline V gene has CDR1 ENHRY and CDR2 SYGVKD. This CDR3 is built from 13 residues. PCR was performed using 60 Vbeta and 13 Jbeta primers. Repertoires were generated with immunoSEQ multiplex PCR, while TCRdb's copy carries only in-frame clones and drops some. The sample comprises under 200,000 clones, 79% of which are singletons, and under 4.5% rests with the top ten.

This chain joins TRBV10-3 and TRBJ2-7; possibly TRBD2 for D (5 bases). The clonotype was recovered from a woman aged 25 to 39 in good health and CMV-seropositive. Sample: PBMCs. DNA of the CDR3: TGTGCCATCAGAGGTGGGAGTTCTTACGAGCAGTACTTC. Protein sequence: CAIRGGSSYEQYF.